These T cell receptor beta chains were read from a single sample in a study of T-cell memory formation after mild COVID-19. One entry per CDR3 protein results from TCRdb running MiXCR on the 5' RACE reads. Found here are 170,000 or so distinct CDR3 sequences, roughly 23% of them singletons; the top ten hold about 21%. The sequencing sample was made of PBMCs or a T cell subset sorted from them (not recorded which). These receptors were taken from an adult woman who had mild COVID-19 (a few samples of this study predate the infection). Cell type and time point are not known. Both conserved end residues are part of each CDR3. The D gene is left open where the match is weak. Size values are once, few and many counts, or a class for expanded clones, and some rows have none.

clone_size j_call d_call v_call cdr3_aa cdr3_nt
. TRBJ2-7 . TRBV27 CASSLAGRFHEQYF TGTGCCAGCAGTCTGGCGGGGAGGTTCCACGAGCAGTACTTC
many TRBJ2-5 . TRBV15 CATSRVQEGWETQYF TGTGCCACCAGCAGAGTTCAGGAAGGTTGGGAGACCCAGTACTTC
few TRBJ2-2 TRBD2 TRBV12-3/TRBV12-4 CASSFGGGTGELFF TGTGCCAGCAGTTTTGGCGGGGGCACCGGGGAGCTGTTTTTT
few TRBJ1-2 . TRBV7-8 CASSLGPGVRYGYTF TGTGCCAGCAGCTTAGGACCAGGGGTCCGCTATGGCTACACCTTC
few TRBJ2-2 . TRBV9 CASSQAGTPRTGELFF TGTGCCAGCAGCCAAGCCGGGACACCGAGGACCGGGGAGCTGTTTTTT
few TRBJ2-1 . TRBV5-6 CASSQSNEQFF TGTGCCAGCAGCCAGTCGAATGAGCAGTTCTTC
. TRBJ2-3 TRBD2 TRBV24-1 CATSDLPAGGADTQYF TGTGCCACCAGTGATTTGCCCGCGGGGGGAGCAGATACGCAGTATTTT
. TRBJ2-7 . TRBV7-2 CSSSSPDVHYEQYF TGTTCCAGCAGCTCCCCGGACGTCCACTACGAGCAGTACTTC
few TRBJ2-3 . TRBV7-9 CASSPRQGTDTQYF TGTGCCAGCAGCCCCCGTCAAGGCACAGATACGCAGTATTTT
. TRBJ2-7 . TRBV6-5 CASSEGHSSYEQYF TGTGCCAGCAGCGAGGGACATAGCTCCTACGAGCAGTACTTC
. TRBJ2-3 . TRBV4-1 CASSPDRGGSDTQYF TGCGCCAGCAGCCCCGACAGGGGAGGGTCAGATACGCAGTATTTT
. TRBJ2-3 TRBD1 TRBV7-8 CASSALGQGKDTQYF TGTGCCAGCAGCGCTCTCGGACAGGGGAAAGATACGCAGTATTTT
. TRBJ2-5 . TRBV7-8 CASSLETAEQETQYF TGTGCCAGCAGCTTAGAGACAGCTGAACAAGAGACCCAGTACTTC
. TRBJ2-1 . TRBV7-6 CASSFSVLDPYNEQFF TGTGCCAGCAGCTTTTCAGTACTAGATCCCTACAATGAGCAGTTCTTC
. TRBJ2-7 . TRBV11-3 CASSQWRQDSYEQYF TGTGCCAGCAGCCAATGGAGACAAGACTCCTACGAGCAGTACTTC
. TRBJ2-5 . TRBV4-1 CASSQDGASQETQYF TGCGCCAGCAGCCAAGATGGGGCCAGCCAAGAGACCCAGTACTTC
. TRBJ1-4 TRBD1 TRBV7-9 CASSTLLPGQHNEKLFF TGTGCCAGCAGCACCCTTCTCCCGGGACAGCATAATGAAAAACTGTTTTTT
few TRBJ1-1 TRBD1 TRBV9 CASSLDRENTEAFF TGTGCCAGCAGCCTTGACAGGGAGAACACTGAAGCTTTCTTT
. TRBJ2-2 . TRBV7-2 CASSPPRLANTGELFF TGTGCCAGCAGCCCGCCAAGGCTAGCGAACACCGGGGAGCTGTTTTTT
few TRBJ2-7 . TRBV27 CASSSSSGHEQYF TGTGCCAGCAGTTCGTCTTCGGGCCACGAGCAGTACTTC
. TRBJ2-7 . TRBV5-5 CASRVDSGNRQYF TGTGCCAGCAGGGTAGACTCAGGGAATCGGCAGTACTTC
. TRBJ2-1 . TRBV7-2 CASSLGGGHLYNEQFF TGTGCCAGCAGCTTAGGGGGCGGACATCTCTACAATGAGCAGTTCTTC
few TRBJ2-3 TRBD2 TRBV4-1 CASSQKGRSGGSTDTQYF TGCGCCAGCAGCCAGAAGGGTAGAAGCGGGGGTAGCACAGATACGCAGTATTTT
. TRBJ2-1 TRBD2 TRBV24-1 CATRGGAHEQFF TGTGCCACCAGGGGAGGGGCCCATGAGCAGTTCTTC
few TRBJ2-7 TRBD1 TRBV9 CASSEQGAGYEQYF TGTGCCAGCAGCGAACAGGGGGCCGGATACGAGCAGTACTTC
. TRBJ1-1 TRBD1 TRBV14 CASSQDEGGTGVEAFF TGTGCCAGCAGCCAAGATGAAGGGGGGACAGGAGTTGAAGCTTTCTTT
. TRBJ1-2 TRBD1 TRBV5-1 CASSPGRGQGINYGYTF TGCGCCAGCAGCCCTGGCCGGGGACAGGGGATCAACTATGGCTACACCTTC
. TRBJ2-7 TRBD1 TRBV27 CASSHDGTAVYF TGTGCCAGCAGTCACGATGGGACAGCGGTGTACTTC
few TRBJ2-1 TRBD2 TRBV12-3/TRBV12-4 CASSTGTSSDEQFF TGTGCCAGCAGTACCGGGACTAGCAGTGATGAGCAGTTCTTC
. TRBJ2-3 TRBD1 TRBV4-3 CASSRLPEDRGADTQYF TGCGCCAGCAGCCGCCTGCCGGAGGACAGGGGTGCAGATACGCAGTATTTT
. TRBJ2-1 TRBD1 TRBV27 CASSSDRGNYNEQFF TGTGCCAGCAGCTCCGACAGGGGAAACTACAATGAGCAGTTCTTC
. TRBJ1-3 . TRBV6-5 CASSSPLTEPGNTIYF TGTGCCAGCAGTTCCCCTTTGACAGAACCTGGAAACACCATATATTTT
few TRBJ2-2 . TRBV7-9 CASSFPLPGELFF TGTGCCAGCAGCTTCCCACTCCCCGGGGAGCTGTTTTTT
. TRBJ2-1 TRBD2 TRBV11-2 CASSLAGGGYEQFF TGTGCCAGCAGCTTAGCGGGAGGGGGGTATGAGCAGTTCTTC
few TRBJ2-1 TRBD2 TRBV7-9 CASSLGTSGRVGNNEQFF TGTGCCAGCAGCCTGGGGACTAGCGGGAGGGTTGGCAACAATGAGCAGTTCTTC
. TRBJ1-1 . TRBV9 CASSGPLFGGDTEAFF TGTGCCAGCAGCGGCCCCCTCTTCGGGGGGGACACTGAAGCTTTCTTT
. TRBJ1-2 . TRBV6-2/TRBV6-3 CASSHVNNYGYTF TGTGCCAGCAGCCATGTTAATAACTATGGCTACACCTTC
. TRBJ2-1 . TRBV7-2 CASSLALGGGTPYNEQFF TGTGCCAGCAGCCTAGCCCTTGGTGGGGGGACCCCCTACAATGAGCAGTTCTTC
. TRBJ2-1 TRBD2 TRBV20-1 CSAGSFQTSGRGGEQFF TGCAGTGCTGGGTCGTTTCAGACTAGCGGGAGGGGTGGTGAGCAGTTCTTC
. TRBJ1-5 . TRBV9 CASSVGGARNQPQHF TGTGCCAGCAGCGTAGGAGGGGCGCGGAATCAGCCCCAGCATTTT
few TRBJ1-2 TRBD1 TRBV27 CASSLSWRDRGPYGYTF TGTGCCAGCAGTTTATCTTGGCGGGACAGGGGGCCCTATGGCTACACCTTC
few TRBJ2-5 . TRBV19 CASSRMGVQETQYF TGTGCCAGTAGCAGGATGGGAGTGCAAGAGACCCAGTACTTC
. TRBJ1-1 TRBD1 TRBV20-1 CSARDGNRGNTEAFF TGCAGTGCTAGAGATGGTAACAGGGGAAACACTGAAGCTTTCTTT